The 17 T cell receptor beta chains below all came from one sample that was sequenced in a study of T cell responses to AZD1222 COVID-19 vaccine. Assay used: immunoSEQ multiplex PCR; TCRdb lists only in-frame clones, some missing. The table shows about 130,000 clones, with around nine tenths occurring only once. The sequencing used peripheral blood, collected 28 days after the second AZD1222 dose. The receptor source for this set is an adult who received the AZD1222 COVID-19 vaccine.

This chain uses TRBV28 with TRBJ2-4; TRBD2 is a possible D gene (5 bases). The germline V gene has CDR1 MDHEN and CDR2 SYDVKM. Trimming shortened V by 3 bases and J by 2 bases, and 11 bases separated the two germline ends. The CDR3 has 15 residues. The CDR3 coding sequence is TGTGCCAGCAGTTTTGTCAGAGGGACCAAAAACATTCAGTACTTC. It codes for CASSFVRGTKNIQYF.

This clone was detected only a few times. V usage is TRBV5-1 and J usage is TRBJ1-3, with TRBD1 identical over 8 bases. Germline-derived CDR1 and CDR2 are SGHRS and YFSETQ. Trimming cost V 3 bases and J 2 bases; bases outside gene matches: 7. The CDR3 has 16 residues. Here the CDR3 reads CASSSQTGGAGNTIYF. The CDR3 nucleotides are TGCGCCAGCAGCTCCCAAACAGGGGGAGCTGGAAACACCATATATTTT.

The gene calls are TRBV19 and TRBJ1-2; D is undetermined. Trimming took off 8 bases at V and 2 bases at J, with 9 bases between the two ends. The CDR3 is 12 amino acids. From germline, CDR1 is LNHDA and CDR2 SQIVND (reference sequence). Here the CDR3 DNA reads TGTGCCAGTTTCGGCCGCAACTATGGCTACACCTTC. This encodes CASFGRNYGYTF.

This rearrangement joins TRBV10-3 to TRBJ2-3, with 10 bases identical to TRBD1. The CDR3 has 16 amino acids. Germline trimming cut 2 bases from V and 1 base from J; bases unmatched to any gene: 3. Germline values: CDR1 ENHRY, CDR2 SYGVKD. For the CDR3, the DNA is TGTGCCATCAGTGAGAGGGACAGGGGAGGCACAGATACGCAGTATTTT. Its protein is CAISERDRGGTDTQYF.

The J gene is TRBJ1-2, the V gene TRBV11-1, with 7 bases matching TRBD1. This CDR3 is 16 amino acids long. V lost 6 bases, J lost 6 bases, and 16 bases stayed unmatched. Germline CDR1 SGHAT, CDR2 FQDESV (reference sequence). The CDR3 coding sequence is TGTGCCAGCAGTTCCCTACGGGACAGCACCGCTAATGGCTACACCTTC. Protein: CASSSLRDSTANGYTF.

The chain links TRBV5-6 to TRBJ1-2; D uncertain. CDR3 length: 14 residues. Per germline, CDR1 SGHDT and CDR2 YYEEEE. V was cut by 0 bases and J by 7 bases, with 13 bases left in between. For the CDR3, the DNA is TGTGCCAGCAGCTTGGGTGGGTCGACGGGTGGCTACACCTTC. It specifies CASSLGGSTGGYTF. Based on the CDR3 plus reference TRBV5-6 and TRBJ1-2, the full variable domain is DAGVTQSPTHLIKTRGQQVTLRCSPKSGHDTVSWYQQALGQGPQFIFQYYEEEERQRGNFPDRFSGHQFPNYSSELNVNALLLGDSALYLCASSLGGSTGGYTFGSGTRLTVV.

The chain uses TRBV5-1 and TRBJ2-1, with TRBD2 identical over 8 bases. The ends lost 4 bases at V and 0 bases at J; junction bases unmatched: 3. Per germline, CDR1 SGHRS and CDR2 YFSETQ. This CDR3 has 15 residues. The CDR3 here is CASSATSGSYNEQFF. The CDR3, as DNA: TGCGCCAGCAGCGCTACTAGCGGCTCCTACAATGAGCAGTTCTTC.

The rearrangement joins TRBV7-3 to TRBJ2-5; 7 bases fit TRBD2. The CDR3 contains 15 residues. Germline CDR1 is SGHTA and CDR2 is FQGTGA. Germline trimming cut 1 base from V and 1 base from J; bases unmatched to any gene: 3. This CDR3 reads CASSLNWGGQETQYF. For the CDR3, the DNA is TGTGCCAGCAGCTTAAACTGGGGGGGCCAAGAGACCCAGTACTTC.

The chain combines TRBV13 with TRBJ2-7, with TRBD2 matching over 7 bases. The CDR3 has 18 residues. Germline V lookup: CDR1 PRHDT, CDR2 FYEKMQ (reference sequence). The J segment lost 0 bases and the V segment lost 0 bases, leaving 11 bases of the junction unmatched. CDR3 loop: CASSLGPGLAASSYEQYF. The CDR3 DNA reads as TGTGCCAGCAGCTTAGGCCCGGGTCTAGCGGCGAGCTCCTACGAGCAGTACTTC.

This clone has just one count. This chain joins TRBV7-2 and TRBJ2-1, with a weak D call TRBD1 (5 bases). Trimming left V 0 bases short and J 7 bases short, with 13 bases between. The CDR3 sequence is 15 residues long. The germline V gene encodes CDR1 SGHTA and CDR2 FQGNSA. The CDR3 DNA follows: TGTGCCAGCAGCTTAGCAGGACAACCTTTTAATGAGCAGTTCTTC. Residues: CASSLAGQPFNEQFF. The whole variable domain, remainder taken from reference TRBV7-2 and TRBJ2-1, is GAGVSQSPSNKVTEKGKDVELRCDPISGHTALYWYRQSLGQGLEFLIYFQGNSAPDKSGLPSDRFSAERTGGSVSTLTIQRTQQEDSAVYLCASSLAGQPFNEQFFGPGTRLTVL.

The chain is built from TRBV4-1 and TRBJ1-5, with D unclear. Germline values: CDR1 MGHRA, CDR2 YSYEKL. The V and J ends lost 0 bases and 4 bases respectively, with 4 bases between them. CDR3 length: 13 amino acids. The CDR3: CASSQDTNQPQHF. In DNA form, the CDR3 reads TGCGCCAGCAGCCAAGATACTAATCAGCCCCAGCATTTT.

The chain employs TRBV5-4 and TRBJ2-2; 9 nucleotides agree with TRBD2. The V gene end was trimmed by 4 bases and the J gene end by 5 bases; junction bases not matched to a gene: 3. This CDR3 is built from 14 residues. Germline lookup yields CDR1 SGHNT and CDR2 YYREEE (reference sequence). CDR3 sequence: CASSRSGRTGELFF. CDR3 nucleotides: TGTGCCAGCAGCCGTAGCGGGAGAACCGGGGAGCTGTTTTTT.

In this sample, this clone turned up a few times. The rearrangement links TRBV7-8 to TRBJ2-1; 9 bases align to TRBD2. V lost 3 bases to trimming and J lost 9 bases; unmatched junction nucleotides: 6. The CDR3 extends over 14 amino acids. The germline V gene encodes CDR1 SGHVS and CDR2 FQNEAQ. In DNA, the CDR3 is TGTGCCAGCAGCTTCTCTAGCGGGAAGGGTGAGCAGTTCTTC. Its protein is CASSFSSGKGEQFF.

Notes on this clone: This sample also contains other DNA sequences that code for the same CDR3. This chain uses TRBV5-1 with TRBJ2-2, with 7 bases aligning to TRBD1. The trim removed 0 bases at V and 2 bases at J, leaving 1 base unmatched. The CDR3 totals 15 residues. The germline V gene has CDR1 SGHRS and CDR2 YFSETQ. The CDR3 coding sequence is TGCGCCAGCAGCTTGGGGACAGGAAACACCGGGGAGCTGTTTTTT. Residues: CASSLGTGNTGELFF.

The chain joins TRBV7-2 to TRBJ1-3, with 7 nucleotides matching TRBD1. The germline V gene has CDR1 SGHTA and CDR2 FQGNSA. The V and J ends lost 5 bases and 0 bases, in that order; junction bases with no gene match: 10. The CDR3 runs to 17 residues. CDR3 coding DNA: TGTGCCAGCAGCCCTCCCCGACAGGGCTCCTCTGGAAACACCATATATTTT. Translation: CASSPPRQGSSGNTIYF.

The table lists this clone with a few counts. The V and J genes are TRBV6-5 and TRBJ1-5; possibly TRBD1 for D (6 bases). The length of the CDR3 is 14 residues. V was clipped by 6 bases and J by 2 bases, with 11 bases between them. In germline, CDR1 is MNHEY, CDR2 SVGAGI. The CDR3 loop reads CASRPTGRNQPQHF. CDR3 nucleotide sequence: TGTGCCAGCAGACCCACAGGGCGCAATCAGCCCCAGCATTTT.

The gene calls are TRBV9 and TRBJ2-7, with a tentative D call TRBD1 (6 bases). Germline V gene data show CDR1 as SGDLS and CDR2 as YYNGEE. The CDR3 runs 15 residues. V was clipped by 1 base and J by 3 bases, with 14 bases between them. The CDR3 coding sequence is TGTGCCAGCAGCGTATCGTGGACAGCCCACTACGAGCAGTACTTC. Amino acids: CASSVSWTAHYEQYF.